Presented here are 12 T cell receptor beta chains from one specimen sequenced in a study of cytomegalovirus exposure and HLA in healthy donors (dated 2017 in TCRdb). Library generation was performed with the immunoSEQ multiplex PCR assay. Sourced from immuneACCESS, this table was stored by TCRdb with only in-frame sequences that have V and J called. A share of the clones is absent; for the studies checked, an unresolved V gene accounts for under half, and the remainder has no known explanation. The sample contains 55,000 to 65,000 clones, approximately 96% of them found a single time. 0.85% to 1% of the sample rests with the top ten. Sequencing input: PBMCs. The receptors were sampled from a young man in good health and CMV-seronegative.

This rearrangement joins TRBV19 to TRBJ2-1; no definite D call. Between the trimmed V and J ends, which lost 3 bases and 3 bases, there was a span of 15 bases. From germline, CDR1 is LNHDA and CDR2 SQIVND (reference sequence). The CDR3 totals 16 residues. The CDR3 spells CASSIKGAQFYNEQFF. The CDR3 DNA reads TGTGCCAGTAGTATTAAAGGCGCACAGTTCTACAATGAGCAGTTCTTC.

This clone was detected a few times. J is TRBJ2-7 and V is TRBV27; 8 nucleotides line up with TRBD1. CDR1 MNHEY and CDR2 SMNVEV come from the germline V gene (reference sequence). The CDR3 has 13 residues. The V gene end was trimmed by 8 bases and the J gene end by 0 bases; junction bases not matched to a gene: 3. This CDR3 is CASRGQDSYEQYF. The DNA for the CDR3 is TGTGCCAGCCGGGGACAGGACTCCTACGAGCAGTACTTC.

This clone was observed a few times. The chain recombines TRBV30 with TRBJ1-2; TRBD1 matches 8 bases. CDR1 GTSNPN and CDR2 SVGIG come from the germline V gene (reference sequence). The CDR3 length is 12 residues. With V trimmed by 7 bases and J by 7 bases, 8 bases remained unmatched. As DNA, the CDR3 is TGTGCCTTACAGGGGGATAGCTCTGGCTACACCTTC. Its protein product is CALQGDSSGYTF.

The chain carries TRBV7-9 and TRBJ1-3; D perhaps matches TRBD1 (5 bases). The CDR3 runs to 15 residues. Germline-derived CDR1 and CDR2 are SEHNR and FQNEAQ (reference sequence). Deletions cut 4 bases from V and 5 bases from J, with 15 bases between. The CDR3 reads CASSSDGGRRNTIYF. CDR3 bases: TGTGCCAGCAGCTCCGACGGGGGAAGAAGAAACACCATATATTTT. The complete variable domain, with remaining parts taken from reference TRBV7-9 and TRBJ1-3, reads DTGVSQNPRHKITKRGQNVTFRCDPISEHNRLYWYRQTLGQGPEFLTYFQNEAQLEKSRLLSDRFSAERPKGSFSTLEIQRTEQGDSAMYLCASSSDGGRRNTIYFGEGSWLTVV.

CDR3: CASSGTSGRANGELFF. The CDR3 nucleotides are TGTGCCAGCAGCGGAACTAGCGGGAGGGCCAACGGGGAGCTGTTTTTT. V is TRBV9 and J is TRBJ2-2; TRBD2 matches 13 bases. Germline-derived CDR1 and CDR2 are SGDLS and YYNGEE. Germline trimming cut 3 bases from V and 7 bases from J; bases unmatched to any gene: 6. The CDR3 is 16 amino acids. The full variable domain, in which reference TRBV9 and TRBJ2-2 provide the parts outside the CDR3, is DSGVTQTPKHLITATGQRVTLRCSPRSGDLSVYWYQQSLDQGLQFLIQYYNGEERAKGNILERFSAQQFPDLHSELNLSSLELGDSALYFCASSGTSGRANGELFFGEGSRLTVL.

This sequence joins TRBV28 and TRBJ2-3, with 7 nucleotides matching TRBD2. CDR3 length equals 14 residues. J was trimmed by 4 bases and V by 6 bases; bases with no gene match: 7. The V gene's germline CDR1 is MDHEN and CDR2 SYDVKM. This CDR3 is CASRRPGRPDTQYF. The CDR3 DNA reads as TGTGCCAGCAGGCGTCCCGGGAGGCCAGATACGCAGTATTTT.

A single count supports this clone. The chain uses TRBV11-2 and TRBJ2-7; 8 bases agree with TRBD2. The trim removed 5 bases at V and 3 bases at J, leaving 9 bases unmatched. Germline V CDR1 and CDR2: SGHAT, FQNNGV. The CDR3 has 15 residues. The CDR3 nucleotides are TGTGCCAGCAGCCCCTTAGCGGGAAAGCTCTACGAGCAGTACTTC. Translated: CASSPLAGKLYEQYF.

The rearrangement joins TRBV5-4 to TRBJ2-3; D uncertain. Germline CDR1 SGHNT, CDR2 YYREEE (reference sequence). This CDR3 spans 16 amino acids. V gave up 0 bases and J gave up 1 base, with 12 bases separating them. The chain's CDR3 is CASSLGSARRTDTQYF. The CDR3 nucleotides are TGTGCCAGCAGCTTGGGATCAGCGAGGCGCACAGATACGCAGTATTTT.

The genes are TRBV19 and TRBJ2-1; TRBD2 aligns across 9 bases. Germline V gene sequence: CDR1 LNHDA, CDR2 SQIVND (reference sequence). V shed 4 bases and J 0 bases; nucleotides not matched to a gene: 19. CDR3 size: 21 residues. Here the CDR3 reads CASSRPTGTSSPGASYNEQFF. CDR3 nucleotides: TGTGCCAGTAGTAGACCCACCGGGACTAGCAGTCCGGGGGCCTCCTACAATGAGCAGTTCTTC.

The CDR3 DNA sequence: TGTGCCAGCAGTGAAGCGCCGAGCGACTACGAGCAGTACTTC. Translating it yields CASSEAPSDYEQYF. V and J are TRBV6-1 and TRBJ2-7; D is undetermined. This CDR3 comprises 14 residues. Germline-derived CDR1 and CDR2 are MNHNS and SASEGT. V was shortened by 0 bases and J by 3 bases, with 9 bases between the two germline ends.

This clone appeared once. This chain links TRBV19 with TRBJ1-5; 10 bases are shared with TRBD1. Germline CDR1 is LNHDA and CDR2 is SQIVND (reference sequence). The CDR3 is 17 amino acids. With 6 bases clipped from V and 5 bases from J, the junction kept 13 bases outside the gene matches. The CDR3 spells CASSETGGHSLYQPQHF. The CDR3 nucleotides read TGTGCCAGTAGCGAGACAGGGGGCCACTCGCTATATCAGCCCCAGCATTTT.

The chain carries TRBV27 and TRBJ1-5; a weak D match, TRBD1 (5 bases). The CDR3 has 17 amino acids. Germline V gives CDR1 MNHEY, CDR2 SMNVEV (reference sequence). Trimming pared 5 bases from V and 3 bases from J, leaving 20 bases between. This CDR3 reads CASSALRGVKLNQPQHF. The DNA for the CDR3 is TGTGCCAGCAGTGCCCTCCGGGGGGTTAAACTCAATCAGCCCCAGCATTTT.